This TCR beta chain was found in a study of cytomegalovirus exposure and HLA in healthy donors. Broader study findings: Sequencing likely produced, as an artifact, a cluster of highly shared sequence variants.

In regard to this clone: Its antigen is not identified.

Each of the donors was a healthy bone marrow donor. PCR amplification relied on 60 Vbeta primers (plus 13 Jbeta primers). Only in-frame clones appear in the TCRdb table, and some are missing; sequencing was by immunoSEQ multiplex PCR. The table has more than 85,000 clones, roughly 78% seen once. CDR3 length: 11 residues. CDR1 and CDR2 from the germline V gene are SEHNR and FQNEAQ (reference sequence). V lost 4 bases and J lost 9, with 9 bases in between. The sample taken for sequencing was PBMCs. The chain combines TRBV7-9 with TRBJ2-5, with no clear D. The receptor comes from a woman aged 30 to 39 in good health and CMV-seronegative. The CDR3, as DNA: TGTGCCAGCAGCTCCTTAGAAGCCCAGTACTTC. This codes for CASSSLEAQYF.